A single sample gave rise to the 13 T cell receptor beta chains below, sequenced in a study of human T cells and chemical hapten exposure. Each CDR3 protein gets one entry after TCRdb re-called the RACE reads with MiXCR. The sample has 280,000 or so distinct CDR3 sequences; over 7.5% are singletons. Described time point: pre-sensitization, week 0. Stated treatment: therapeutic diphenylcyclopropenone sensitization with weekly scalp DPC. The source material was whole blood, sampled in connection with sensitization to the hapten diphenylcyclopropenone (DPC). These receptors were obtained from a man between 18 and 35 years old with alopecia areata. Some clones in this sample may be carry-over from other donors' samples.

This clonotype was seen repeatedly, ten times or more. This chain joins TRBV3-1 and TRBJ2-6, with D unclear. V dropped 0 bases and J dropped 2 bases, with 17 bases sitting between them. The CDR3 spans 19 residues. The germline V gene encodes CDR1 LGHDT and CDR2 YNNKEL (reference sequence). The CDR3: CASSQELLARTAGANVLTF. CDR3 coding DNA: TGTGCCAGCAGCCAAGAGCTCTTGGCCAGGACGGCTGGGGCCAACGTCCTGACTTTC.

This chain joins TRBV7-9 and TRBJ1-4; tentative D call: TRBD1 (5 bases). Germline values: CDR1 SEHNR, CDR2 FQNEAQ (reference sequence). This CDR3 comprises 16 residues. Deletions cut 5 bases from V and 3 bases from J, with 16 bases between. The CDR3 is CASSTRTTSSNEKLFF. Here the CDR3 DNA reads TGTGCCAGCAGCACCCGGACAACGTCCTCTAATGAAAAACTGTTTTTT.

This clonotype was detected ten times or more. The J gene is TRBJ1-6, the V gene TRBV10-3; 9 bases are shared with TRBD1. The germline V gene encodes CDR1 ENHRY and CDR2 SYGVKD. The junction had 4 bases not matched to a gene; V was cut back by 2 bases and J by 8 bases. CDR3 size: 15 residues. CDR3 sequence: CAISERQGDHSPLHF. The CDR3 bases are TGTGCCATCAGTGAGCGACAGGGGGATCATTCACCCCTCCACTTT.

This clonotype has more than one count but fewer than ten. The V call is TRBV29-1, the J call TRBJ2-5, with 7 bases identical to TRBD1. CDR3 length: 16 residues. V trimming: 3 bases; J trimming: 1 base; junction bases outside the gene matches: 11. The germline V gene encodes CDR1 SQVTM and CDR2 ANQGSEA. CDR3 DNA sequence: TGCAGCGTTGATAAGGTCGGCAGGGGGTTCCAAGAGACCCAGTACTTC. Translated, it gives CSVDKVGRGFQETQYF.

This clonotype was picked up a small number of times. The chain joins TRBV7-8 to TRBJ1-2, with 10 bases lining up with TRBD1. Trimming took 1 base from V and 5 from J; bases not matched to a gene: 4. The CDR3 loop spans 15 amino acids. Germline CDR1 is SGHVS and CDR2 is FQNEAQ. CDR3 protein: CASSLGGTGAYGYTF. The CDR3 DNA is TGTGCCAGCAGCTTAGGAGGGACAGGGGCTTATGGCTACACCTTC. Drawing the rest from reference TRBV7-8 and TRBJ1-2, the complete variable domain is GAGVSQSPRYKVAKRGQDVALRCDPISGHVSLFWYQQALGQGPEFLTYFQNEAQLDKSGLPSDRFFAERPEGSVSTLKIQRTQQEDSAVYLCASSLGGTGAYGYTFGSGTRLTVV.

The CDR3: CASSATGVWTEAFF. CDR3 DNA sequence: TGTGCCAGCAGCGCCACAGGGGTATGGACTGAAGCTTTCTTT. V and J are TRBV14 and TRBJ1-1; TRBD1 aligns across 7 bases. CDR1 and CDR2 from the germline V gene are SGHDN and FVKESK. The CDR3 length is 14 residues. Unmatched junction bases numbered 8, after V lost 5 bases and J lost 5 bases.

This clonotype was seen ten or more times. The gene calls are TRBV21-1 and TRBJ2-7; the table's D gene call, TRBD2, was not cross checked with the DNA. TRBV21-1 is an annotated pseudogene. CDR3 length: 15 amino acids. DNA for the CDR3: TGTGCCAGCACCGCTACCCCACCCGGTGCCGCCGAGCAGTACTTC. Translating gives CASTATPPGAAEQYF.

V and J are TRBV6-6 and TRBJ2-7; a possible D gene is TRBD2 (6 bases). The CDR3 is 17 amino acids. Germline V gene sequence: CDR1 MNHNY, CDR2 SVGAGI (reference sequence). V dropped 2 bases and J dropped 3 bases, with 20 bases sitting between them. The CDR3 sequence is CASSYAQIRDSDYEQYV. CDR3 coding DNA: TGTGCCAGCAGTTACGCCCAGATCCGGGACTCGGACTACGAGCAGTACGTC.

This clonotype came up a few times. This chain uses TRBV28 with TRBJ1-3; no firm D call. The CDR3 runs 16 residues. V lost 2 bases and J 4 bases, leaving 15 bases between the germline ends. Germline V gene sequence: CDR1 MDHEN, CDR2 SYDVKM. The CDR3 loop is CASSLEGTTTGNTIYF. The DNA of the CDR3 is TGTGCCAGCAGTTTAGAGGGAACCACAACGGGAAACACCATATATTTT.

In its sample, this clonotype was seen many times. The chain couples TRBV5-1 to TRBJ2-6, with no clear D. This CDR3 is built from 15 residues. The ends were cut back, 0 bases at V and 0 bases at J, with 4 bases in the middle. Germline V CDR1 and CDR2: SGHRS, YFSETQ. The CDR3, as DNA: TGCGCCAGCAGCTTGGACAGCTCTGGGGCCAACGTCCTGACTTTC. Its translation: CASSLDSSGANVLTF.

The V gene is TRBV6-5, the J gene TRBJ1-5; D is perhaps TRBD1 (6 bases). Germline lookup yields CDR1 MNHEY and CDR2 SVGAGI. The CDR3 loop spans 17 amino acids. Trimming took off 0 bases at V and 3 bases at J, with 15 bases between the two ends. The CDR3 is CASSYSGPGAFNQPQHF. Here the CDR3 DNA reads TGTGCCAGCAGTTACTCCGGTCCGGGGGCCTTCAATCAGCCCCAGCATTTT.

The chain is built from TRBV28 and TRBJ2-1; 9 bases are shared with TRBD1. Unmatched junction bases numbered 12, after V lost 6 bases and J lost 9 bases. The CDR3 has 15 residues. Germline V gives CDR1 MDHEN, CDR2 SYDVKM. The CDR3 protein is CASRPTGGGGAEQFF. DNA of the CDR3: TGTGCCAGCAGACCTACAGGGGGCGGGGGCGCTGAGCAGTTCTTC.

This clonotype has more than one count but fewer than ten. This sequence joins TRBV10-3 and TRBJ1-6; 8 bases align to TRBD1. The CDR3 consists of 15 residues. Losses at the gene ends were 6 bases for V and 10 bases for J; bases not matched to a gene: 11. Germline CDR1 is ENHRY and CDR2 is SYGVKD. The CDR3 sequence: CAISDPQGAGSPLHF. CDR3 nucleotides: TGTGCCATCAGCGACCCCCAGGGGGCTGGCTCACCCCTCCACTTT.